This T cell receptor beta chain was sequenced in a study of CD8+ T cells in alopecia areata. Broader study findings: Among the cells sequenced in scalp samples are also the resident alphabeta T cells of normal skin.

In each case, RNA was isolated and then reverse transcribed into cDNA as the sequencing template. Only in-frame clones appear in the TCRdb table, and some are missing; sequencing was by immunoSEQ multiplex PCR. This repertoire shows under 150,000 clones, less than 65% found once; its top ten account for 36%. Sorting separated CD4+ and CD8+ T cells out of PBMCs. On this clone: Its antigen remains unidentified.

Per germline, CDR1 SQVTM and CDR2 ANQGSEA. V gave up 6 bases and J gave up 0 bases, with 11 bases separating them. There are 13 residues in the CDR3. This sequence was found in a human donor in good health. This chain joins TRBV29-1 and TRBJ1-2; tentative D call: TRBD1 (6 bases). The specimen sequenced was CD8+ T cells sorted from blood. The CDR3 DNA reads TGCAGCGTGTCGGACAGAACTAACTATGGCTACACCTTC. Protein product: CSVSDRTNYGYTF. Looking up the rest from reference TRBV29-1 and TRBJ1-2 gives the full variable domain: SAVISQKPSRDICQRGTSLTIQCQVDSQVTMMFWYRQQPGQSLTLIATANQGSEATYESGFVIDKFPISRPNLTFSTLTVSNMSPEDSSIYLCSVSDRTNYGYTFGSGTRLTVV.